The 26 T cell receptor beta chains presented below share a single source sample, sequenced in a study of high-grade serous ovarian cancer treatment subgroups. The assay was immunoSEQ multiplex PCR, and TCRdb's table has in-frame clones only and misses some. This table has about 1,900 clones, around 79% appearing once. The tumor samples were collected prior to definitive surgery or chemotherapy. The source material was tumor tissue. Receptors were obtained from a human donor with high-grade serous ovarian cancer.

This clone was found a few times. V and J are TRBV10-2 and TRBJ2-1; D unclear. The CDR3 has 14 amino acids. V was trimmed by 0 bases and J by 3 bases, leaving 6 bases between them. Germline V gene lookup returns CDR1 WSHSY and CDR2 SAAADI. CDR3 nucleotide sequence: TGCGCCAGCAGTGAGTCGTGGGGCTACAATGAGCAGTTCTTC. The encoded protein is CASSESWGYNEQFF.

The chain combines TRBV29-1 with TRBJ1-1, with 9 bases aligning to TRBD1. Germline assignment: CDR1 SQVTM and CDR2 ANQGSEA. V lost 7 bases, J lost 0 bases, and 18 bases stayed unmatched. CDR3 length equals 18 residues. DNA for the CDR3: TGCAGCGCCAGTGAGAACCCGGGACAGGGATTCATGAACACTGAAGCTTTCTTT. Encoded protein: CSASENPGQGFMNTEAFF.

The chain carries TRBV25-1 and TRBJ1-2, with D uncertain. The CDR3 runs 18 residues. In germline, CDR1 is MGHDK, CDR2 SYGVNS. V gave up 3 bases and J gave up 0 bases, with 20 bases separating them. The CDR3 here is CASSDSMIAGKANYGYTF. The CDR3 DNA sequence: TGTGCCAGCAGTGATTCCATGATCGCGGGCAAAGCTAACTATGGCTACACCTTC.

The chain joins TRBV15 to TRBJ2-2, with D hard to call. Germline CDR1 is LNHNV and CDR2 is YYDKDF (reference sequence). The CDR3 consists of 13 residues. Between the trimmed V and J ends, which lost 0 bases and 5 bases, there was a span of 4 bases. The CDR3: CATSREGTGELFF. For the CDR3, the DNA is TGTGCCACCAGCAGAGAGGGGACCGGGGAGCTGTTTTTT.

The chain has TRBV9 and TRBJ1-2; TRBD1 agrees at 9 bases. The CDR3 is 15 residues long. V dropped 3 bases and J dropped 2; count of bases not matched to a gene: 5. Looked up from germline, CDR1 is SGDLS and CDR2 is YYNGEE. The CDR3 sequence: CASSASGTGNYGYTF. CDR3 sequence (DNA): TGTGCCAGCAGCGCATCGGGGACAGGGAACTATGGCTACACCTTC. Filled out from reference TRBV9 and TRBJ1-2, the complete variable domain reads DSGVTQTPKHLITATGQRVTLRCSPRSGDLSVYWYQQSLDQGLQFLIQYYNGEERAKGNILERFSAQQFPDLHSELNLSSLELGDSALYFCASSASGTGNYGYTFGSGTRLTVV.

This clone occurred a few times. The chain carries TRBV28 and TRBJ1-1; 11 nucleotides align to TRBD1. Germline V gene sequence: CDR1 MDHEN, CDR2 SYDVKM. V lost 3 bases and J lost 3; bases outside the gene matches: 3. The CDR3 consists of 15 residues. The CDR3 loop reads CASSFLGQGDTEAFF. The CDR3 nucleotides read TGTGCCAGCAGTTTCCTGGGACAGGGGGACACTGAAGCTTTCTTT.

CDR3 in DNA: TGCAGCGTTCGTCCAGGGGACTATGGCTACACCTTC. Translating it yields CSVRPGDYGYTF. The chain uses TRBV29-1 and TRBJ1-2, with a tentative D call TRBD1 (6 bases). Germline CDR1 SQVTM, CDR2 ANQGSEA. This CDR3 has 12 residues. V was pared by 5 bases and J by 3 bases, with 10 bases between.

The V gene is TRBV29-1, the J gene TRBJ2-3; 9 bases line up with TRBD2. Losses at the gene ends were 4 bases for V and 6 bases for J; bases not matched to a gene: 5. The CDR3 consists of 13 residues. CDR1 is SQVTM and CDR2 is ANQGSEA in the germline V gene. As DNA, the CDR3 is TGCAGCGTTGGCTCTAGCGGGGCGGATACGCAGTATTTT. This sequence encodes CSVGSSGADTQYF.

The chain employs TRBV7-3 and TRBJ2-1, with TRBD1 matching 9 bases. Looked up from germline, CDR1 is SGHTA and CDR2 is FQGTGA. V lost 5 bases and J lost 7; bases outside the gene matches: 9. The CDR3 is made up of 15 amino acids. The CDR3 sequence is CASSGTGGGRNEQFF. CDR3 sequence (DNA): TGTGCCAGCAGCGGTACAGGGGGCGGAAGGAATGAGCAGTTCTTC.

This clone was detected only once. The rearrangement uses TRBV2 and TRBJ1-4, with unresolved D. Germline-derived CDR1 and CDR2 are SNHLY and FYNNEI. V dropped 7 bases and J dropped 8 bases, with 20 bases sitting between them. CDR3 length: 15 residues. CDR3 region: CASIPLRGSREKLFF. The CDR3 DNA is TGTGCCAGCATTCCCCTTCGGGGTTCAAGGGAAAAACTGTTTTTT.

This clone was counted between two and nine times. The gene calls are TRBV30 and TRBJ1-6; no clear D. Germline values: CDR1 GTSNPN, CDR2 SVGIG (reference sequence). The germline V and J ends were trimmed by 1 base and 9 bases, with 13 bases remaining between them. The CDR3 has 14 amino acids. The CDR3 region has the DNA TGTGCCTGGAGTGAGGTGGGTTTTGTTTCACCCCTCCACTTT. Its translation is CAWSEVGFVSPLHF.

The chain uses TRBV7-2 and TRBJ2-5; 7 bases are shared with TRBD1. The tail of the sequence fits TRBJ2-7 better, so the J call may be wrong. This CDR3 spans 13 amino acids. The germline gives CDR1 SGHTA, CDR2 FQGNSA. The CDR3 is CASSDRVPYEQYF. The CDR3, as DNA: TGTGCCAGCAGCGACAGGGTACCCTACGAGCAGTACTTC.

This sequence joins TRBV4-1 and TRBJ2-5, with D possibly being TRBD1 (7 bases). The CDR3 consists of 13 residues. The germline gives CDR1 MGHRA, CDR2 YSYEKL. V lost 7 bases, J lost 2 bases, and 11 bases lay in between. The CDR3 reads CASTPGGQETQYF. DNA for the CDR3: TGCGCCAGCACCCCAGGGGGGCAAGAGACCCAGTACTTC.

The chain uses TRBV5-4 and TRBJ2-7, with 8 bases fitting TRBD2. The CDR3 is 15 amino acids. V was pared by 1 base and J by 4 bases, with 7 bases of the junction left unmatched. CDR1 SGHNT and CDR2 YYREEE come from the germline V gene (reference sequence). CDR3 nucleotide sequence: TGTGCCAGCAGCTTGCCGGGTCGGGGGGGATACGAGCAGTACTTC. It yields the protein CASSLPGRGGYEQYF.

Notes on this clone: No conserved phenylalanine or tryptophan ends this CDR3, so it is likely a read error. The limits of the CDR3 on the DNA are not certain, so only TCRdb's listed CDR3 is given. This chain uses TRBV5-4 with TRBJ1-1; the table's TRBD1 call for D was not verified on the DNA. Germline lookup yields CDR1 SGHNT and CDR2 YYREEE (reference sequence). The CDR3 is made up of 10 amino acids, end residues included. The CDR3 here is CASRQQVRGI.

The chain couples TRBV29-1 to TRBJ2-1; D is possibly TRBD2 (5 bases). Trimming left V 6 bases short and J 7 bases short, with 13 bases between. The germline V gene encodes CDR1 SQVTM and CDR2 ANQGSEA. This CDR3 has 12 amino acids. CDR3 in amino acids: CSVVYPGNEQFF. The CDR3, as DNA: TGCAGCGTCGTCTACCCGGGGAATGAGCAGTTCTTC.

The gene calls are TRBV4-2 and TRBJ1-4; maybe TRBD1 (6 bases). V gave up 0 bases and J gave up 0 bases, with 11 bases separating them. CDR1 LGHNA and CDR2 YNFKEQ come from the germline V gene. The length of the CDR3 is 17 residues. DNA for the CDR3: TGTGCCAGCAGCCAAGATCCGGGACACCCAACTAATGAAAAACTGTTTTTT. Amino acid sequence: CASSQDPGHPTNEKLFF.

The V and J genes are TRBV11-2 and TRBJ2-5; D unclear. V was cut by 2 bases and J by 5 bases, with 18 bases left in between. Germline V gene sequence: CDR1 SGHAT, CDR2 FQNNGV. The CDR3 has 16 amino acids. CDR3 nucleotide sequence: TGTGCCAGCAGCTTATTCCCGGGCCGAGACCGGGAGACCCAGTACTTC. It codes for CASSLFPGRDRETQYF.

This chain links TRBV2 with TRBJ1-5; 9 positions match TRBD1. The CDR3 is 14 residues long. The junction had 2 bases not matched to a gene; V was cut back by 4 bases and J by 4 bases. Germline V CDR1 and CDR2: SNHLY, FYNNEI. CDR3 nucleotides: TGTGCCAGCAGTGGGGACAGGGTGAATCAGCCCCAGCATTTT. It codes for CASSGDRVNQPQHF.

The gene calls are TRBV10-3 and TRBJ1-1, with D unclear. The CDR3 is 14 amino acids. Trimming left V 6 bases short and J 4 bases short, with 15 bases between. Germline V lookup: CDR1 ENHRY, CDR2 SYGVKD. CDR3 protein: CAIRLQPQGTEAFF. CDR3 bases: TGTGCCATCAGGTTACAGCCCCAAGGCACTGAAGCTTTCTTT.

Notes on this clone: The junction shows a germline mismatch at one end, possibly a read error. Here the CDR3 DNA reads TGCGCCAGCAGCTCGTCGGGGGCGCGAGCCTTC. This sequence encodes CASSSSGARAF. The chain uses TRBV5-1 and TRBJ1-2, with D maybe TRBD1 (6 bases). CDR1 and CDR2 from the germline V gene are SGHRS and YFSETQ. The CDR3 has 11 residues.

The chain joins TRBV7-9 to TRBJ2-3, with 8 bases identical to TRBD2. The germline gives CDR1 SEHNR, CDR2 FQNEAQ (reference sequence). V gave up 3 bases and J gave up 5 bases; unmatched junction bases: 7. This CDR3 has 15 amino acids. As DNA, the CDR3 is TGTGCCAGCAGCTTTTCCGGGCTAGCGGGAGATACGCAGTATTTT. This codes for CASSFSGLAGDTQYF.

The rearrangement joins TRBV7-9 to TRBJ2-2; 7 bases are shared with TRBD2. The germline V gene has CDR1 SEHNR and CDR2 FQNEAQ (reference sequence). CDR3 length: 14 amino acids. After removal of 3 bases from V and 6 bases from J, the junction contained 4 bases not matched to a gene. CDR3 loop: CASSFVGGAGELFF. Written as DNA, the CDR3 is TGTGCCAGCAGCTTCGTGGGGGGGGCCGGGGAGCTGTTTTTT. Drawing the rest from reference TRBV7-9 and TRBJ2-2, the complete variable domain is DTGVSQNPRHKITKRGQNVTFRCDPISEHNRLYWYRQTLGQGPEFLTYFQNEAQLEKSRLLSDRFSAERPKGSFSTLEIQRTEQGDSAMYLCASSFVGGAGELFFGEGSRLTVL.

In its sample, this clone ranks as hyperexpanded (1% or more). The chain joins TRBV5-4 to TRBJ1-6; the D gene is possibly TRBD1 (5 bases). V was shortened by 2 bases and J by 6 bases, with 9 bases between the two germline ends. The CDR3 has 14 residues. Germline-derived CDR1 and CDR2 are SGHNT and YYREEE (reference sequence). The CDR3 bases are TGTGCCAGCAGCTTCGGGACGGTTAATTCACCCCTCCACTTT. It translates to CASSFGTVNSPLHF.

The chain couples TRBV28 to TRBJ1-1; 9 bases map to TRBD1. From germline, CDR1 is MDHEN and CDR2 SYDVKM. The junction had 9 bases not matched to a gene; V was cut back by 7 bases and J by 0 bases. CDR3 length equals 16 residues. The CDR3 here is CASNLEGQGLNTEAFF. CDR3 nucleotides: TGTGCCAGCAATCTGGAGGGACAGGGTTTGAACACTGAAGCTTTCTTT.

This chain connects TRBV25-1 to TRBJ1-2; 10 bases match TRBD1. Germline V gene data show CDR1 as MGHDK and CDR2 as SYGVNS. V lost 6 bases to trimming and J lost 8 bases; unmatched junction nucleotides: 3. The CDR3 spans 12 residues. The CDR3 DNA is TGTGCCAGCAGGGACAGGGGGACGGGCTACACCTTC. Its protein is CASRDRGTGYTF.